Presented here are 3 T cell receptor beta chains from one specimen sequenced in a study of T cell responses to AZD1222 COVID-19 vaccine. Measured with immunoSEQ multiplex PCR; TCRdb has only the in-frame clones, and not every one. Found here are 130,000 or so clones, about nine tenths of them singletons; the top ten hold about 6%. The specimen was peripheral blood, collected on day 0 of AZD1222 vaccination. The receptors were sampled from an adult in good health.

This chain uses TRBV7-9 with TRBJ2-2; 10 bases are a match to TRBD1. There are 16 residues in the CDR3. The V and J ends lost 5 bases and 4 bases, in that order; junction bases with no gene match: 7. CDR1 and CDR2 (germline): SEHNR, FQNEAQ (reference sequence). The CDR3 DNA reads as TGTGCCAGCAGCAGGACCGGGACAGGGGCCACCGGGGAGCTGTTTTTT. As protein: CASSRTGTGATGELFF.

CDR3 in amino acids: CASSPRGFNEQFF. In DNA, the CDR3 is TGTGCCAGCAGCCCTAGGGGTTTCAATGAGCAGTTCTTC. The J gene is TRBJ2-1, the V gene TRBV2; D might be TRBD1 (5 bases). CDR3 size: 13 residues. CDR1 and CDR2 (germline): SNHLY, FYNNEI. Trimming took off 6 bases at V and 6 bases at J, with 12 bases between the two ends.

V and J are TRBV19 and TRBJ1-2; D is undetermined. The length of the CDR3 is 14 residues. The V gene's germline CDR1 is LNHDA and CDR2 SQIVND (reference sequence). V was cut by 7 bases and J by 8 bases, with 20 bases left in between. This CDR3 is CASTRGSRVWGYTF. The CDR3 bases are TGTGCCAGTACCCGAGGGTCGAGGGTGTGGGGCTACACCTTC.